This record covers a single TCR beta chain. The data derive from a study of CD4+ T cells in melanoma. Per the germline V gene, CDR1 is SEHNR and CDR2 is FQNEAQ (reference sequence). The ends were cut back, 5 bases at V and 3 bases at J, with 17 bases in the middle. The CDR3 runs 16 residues. The assay was immunoSEQ multiplex PCR, and TCRdb's table has in-frame clones only and misses some. This sample has 7,500 to 10,000 clones, with about 73% found just once. This chain links TRBV7-9 with TRBJ1-5; D gene unclear. This TCR derives from a human donor with melanoma. The sample taken for sequencing was cells from a culture (not recorded whether cultured in vitro). CDR3 in amino acids: CASSLPRTDYNQPQHF. The DNA for the CDR3 is TGTGCCAGCAGCCTCCCGCGAACAGATTACAATCAGCCCCAGCATTTT.